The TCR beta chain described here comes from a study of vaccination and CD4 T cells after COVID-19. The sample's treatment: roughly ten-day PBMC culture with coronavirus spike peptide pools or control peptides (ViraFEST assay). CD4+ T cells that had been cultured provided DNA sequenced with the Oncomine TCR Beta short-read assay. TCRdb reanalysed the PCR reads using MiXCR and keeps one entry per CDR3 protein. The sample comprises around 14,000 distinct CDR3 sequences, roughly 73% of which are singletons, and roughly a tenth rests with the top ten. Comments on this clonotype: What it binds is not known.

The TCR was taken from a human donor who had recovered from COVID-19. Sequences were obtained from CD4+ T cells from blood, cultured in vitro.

The CDR3 nucleotides read TGTGCCATCAGTGATCGAACTTACAATGAGCAGTTCTTC. It yields the protein CAISDRTYNEQFF. The chain recombines TRBV10-3 with TRBJ2-1; the D is unclear. The CDR3 is 13 residues long. Germline assignment: CDR1 ENHRY and CDR2 SYGVKD. The V end was cut by 3 bases, the J end by 4 bases, with 7 bases between.